These 14 T cell receptor beta chains were sequenced from one sample in a study of T cells in Graves' hyperthyroidism and ophthalmopathy. TCR beta CDR3 sequences were amplified from RNA transcripts. The TCR CDR3 first-round RT-PCR relied on the HTBI primer set. TCRdb ran MiXCR on the multiplex PCR reads and lists one entry per CDR3 protein. Of some 300,000 distinct CDR3 sequences in the sample, roughly 15% were seen once. Input material: blood. The receptors shown here come from a woman between 25 and 40 years old with Graves' hyperthyroidism that later progressed to Graves' ophthalmopathy.

This clonotype showed up many times. The V gene is TRBV4-1, the J gene TRBJ2-7, with a weak D call TRBD2 (6 bases). Trimming left V 1 base short and J 7 bases short, with 8 bases between. The CDR3 covers 12 residues. CDR1 and CDR2 (germline): MGHRA, YSYEKL. As DNA, the CDR3 is TGCGCCAGCAGCCAAGTCGGGGGTGAGCAGTACTTC. Protein: CASSQVGGEQYF.

There are a few counts of this clonotype. This rearrangement joins TRBV12-3 or TRBV12-4 to TRBJ2-2; maybe TRBD1 (5 bases). V lost 6 bases to trimming and J lost 4 bases, with 15 bases between them. There are 15 residues in the CDR3. The DNA for the CDR3 is TGTGCCAGCAGCAAACAAGACAGACCCACCGGGGAGCTGTTTTTT. Translating gives CASSKQDRPTGELFF.

This clonotype has more than one count but fewer than ten. The chain uses TRBV20-1 and TRBJ2-2; possible D gene TRBD2, 5 bases. V was pared by 6 bases and J by 5 bases, with 19 bases between. The CDR3 consists of 15 residues. Germline V gives CDR1 DFQATT, CDR2 SNEGSKA (reference sequence). In DNA, the CDR3 is TGCAGTGCCCGTGGGAGCGTATTTGGGACCGGGGAGCTGTTTTTT. It encodes CSARGSVFGTGELFF.

Many counts were recorded for this clonotype. The chain combines TRBV3-1 with TRBJ1-2, with D possibly matching TRBD1 (6 bases). There are 17 residues in the CDR3. Germline-derived CDR1 and CDR2 are LGHDT and YNNKEL (reference sequence). Trimming took off 0 bases at V and 1 base at J, with 15 bases between the two ends. The CDR3 is CASSQDGGGRGNYGYTF. CDR3 bases: TGTGCCAGCAGCCAAGATGGAGGTGGCAGGGGTAACTATGGCTACACCTTC.

This clonotype was counted ten times or more. V usage is TRBV27 and J usage is TRBJ2-1; 13 bases align to TRBD2. The V gene end was trimmed by 2 bases and the J gene end by 7 bases; junction bases not matched to a gene: 2. Looked up from germline, CDR1 is MNHEY and CDR2 is SMNVEV (reference sequence). The CDR3 totals 15 residues. CDR3 residues: CASSLGTSGKNEQFF. The CDR3 nucleotides are TGTGCCAGCAGTTTAGGGACTAGCGGGAAAAATGAGCAGTTCTTC.

The gene calls are TRBV27 and TRBJ2-2; D is undetermined. Trimming left V 4 bases short and J 1 base short, with 7 bases between. This CDR3 has 14 residues. Germline V gene data show CDR1 as MNHEY and CDR2 as SMNVEV (reference sequence). The CDR3 sequence: CASSYRLNTGELFF. Here the CDR3 DNA reads TGTGCCAGCAGTTACCGATTGAACACCGGGGAGCTGTTTTTT.

The sample holds many counts of this clonotype. The genes are TRBV28 and TRBJ2-1; D could derive from TRBD1 or TRBD2 (5 bases each). Trimming shortened V by 5 bases and J by 4 bases, and 18 bases separated the two germline ends. Per germline, CDR1 MDHEN and CDR2 SYDVKM. The CDR3 extends over 16 amino acids. The CDR3 is CASSLLLVGAYNEQFF. CDR3 sequence (DNA): TGTGCCAGCAGTCTCCTACTAGTTGGGGCTTACAATGAGCAGTTCTTC.

The table lists this clonotype with many counts. The gene calls are TRBV20-1 and TRBJ2-7; 8 bases map to TRBD1. The CDR3 has 13 residues. J lost 2 bases, V lost 5 bases, and 5 bases had no gene match. The germline V gene encodes CDR1 DFQATT and CDR2 SNEGSKA (reference sequence). CDR3 protein: CSARDRWTYEQYF. DNA for the CDR3: TGCAGTGCTCGGGACAGGTGGACCTACGAGCAGTACTTC.

The chain has TRBV29-1 and TRBJ2-2; D uncertain. V was trimmed by 0 bases and J by 0 bases, leaving 8 bases between them. CDR1 is SQVTM, CDR2 ANQGSEA, per germline. The CDR3 sequence is 15 residues long. The CDR3 loop is CSVEEAFTNTGELFF. The DNA of the CDR3 is TGCAGCGTTGAAGAGGCGTTTACGAACACCGGGGAGCTGTTTTTT.

This clonotype was found many times. The V call is TRBV5-8, the J call TRBJ2-3; 7 bases align to TRBD2. Trimming removed 3 bases from V and 6 bases from J; junction bases left unmatched: 10. Germline V gene lookup returns CDR1 SGHTS and CDR2 YDEGEE. The CDR3 totals 15 residues. CDR3 in DNA: TGTGCCAGCAGCTCAAACGGGAGGAAGGAGGATACGCAGTATTTT. As protein: CASSSNGRKEDTQYF.

This clonotype was seen at least ten times. The chain links TRBV27 to TRBJ2-7; 8 nucleotides match TRBD1. V dropped 6 bases and J dropped 4; count of bases not matched to a gene: 14. The CDR3 consists of 16 residues. Germline assignment: CDR1 MNHEY and CDR2 SMNVEV (reference sequence). The CDR3 DNA reads as TGTGCCAGCAGACAATCCTGGGGACAGGAGCAATACGAGCAGTACTTC. Its translation: CASRQSWGQEQYEQYF.

This clonotype was counted at least ten times. The chain has TRBV7-9 and TRBJ2-3, with D perhaps matching TRBD2 (5 bases). V lost 1 base and J lost 3, with 8 bases in between. CDR1 and CDR2 (germline): SEHNR, FQNEAQ (reference sequence). The length of the CDR3 is 14 residues. The CDR3 DNA reads as TGTGCCAGCAGCTTAGACCGGGAAACAGATACGCAGTATTTT. Protein sequence: CASSLDRETDTQYF.

This clonotype appeared many times. The chain links TRBV20-1 to TRBJ2-5, with D tentatively TRBD2 (6 bases). The CDR3 loop spans 12 amino acids. CDR1 DFQATT and CDR2 SNEGSKA come from the germline V gene (reference sequence). V was cut by 7 bases and J by 2 bases, with 11 bases left in between. The CDR3 nucleotides read TGCAGTGTCCCGGGACTTCAAGAGACCCAGTACTTC. Its protein is CSVPGLQETQYF.

This clonotype was counted between two and nine times. The gene calls are TRBV4-2 and TRBJ2-2; TRBD2 aligns across 8 bases. Germline CDR1 reads LGHNA; CDR2 reads YNFKEQ. With 0 bases clipped from V and 0 bases from J, the junction kept 6 bases outside the gene matches. CDR3 length equals 18 residues. The CDR3 sequence is CASSQELAGGTNTGELFF. The CDR3 nucleotides are TGTGCCAGCAGCCAAGAATTGGCGGGAGGCACGAACACCGGGGAGCTGTTTTTT.